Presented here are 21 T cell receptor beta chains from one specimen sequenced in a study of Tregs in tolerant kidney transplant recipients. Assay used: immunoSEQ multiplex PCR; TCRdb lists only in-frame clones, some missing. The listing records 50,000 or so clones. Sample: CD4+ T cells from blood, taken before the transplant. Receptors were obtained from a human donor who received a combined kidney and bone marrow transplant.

CDR3 DNA, as far as it was read: TGTGCCAGCAGCTTCCAGAGGAGCGGAGAGACC. Protein product: CASSFQRSGET. The whole CDR3 region reads CASSFQRSGETQYF. The V gene is TRBV11-2, the J gene TRBJ2-5; D is perhaps TRBD2 (5 bases). The read terminates 3 residues before the CDR3 end, so the remaining end is supplied by the germline J gene. Per the germline V gene, CDR1 is SGHAT and CDR2 is FQNNGV. CDR3 length: 14 amino acids. V was trimmed by 3 bases and J by 4 bases, leaving 12 bases between them.

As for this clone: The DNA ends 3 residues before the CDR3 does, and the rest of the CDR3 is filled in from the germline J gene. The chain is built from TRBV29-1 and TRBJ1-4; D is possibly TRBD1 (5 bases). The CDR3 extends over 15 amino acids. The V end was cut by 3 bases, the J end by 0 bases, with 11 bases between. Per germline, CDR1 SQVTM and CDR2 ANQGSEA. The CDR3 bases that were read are TGCAGCGTTGATGGCGGGGCCGCAACTAATGAAAAA. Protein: CSVDGGAATNEK. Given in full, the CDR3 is CSVDGGAATNEKLFF.

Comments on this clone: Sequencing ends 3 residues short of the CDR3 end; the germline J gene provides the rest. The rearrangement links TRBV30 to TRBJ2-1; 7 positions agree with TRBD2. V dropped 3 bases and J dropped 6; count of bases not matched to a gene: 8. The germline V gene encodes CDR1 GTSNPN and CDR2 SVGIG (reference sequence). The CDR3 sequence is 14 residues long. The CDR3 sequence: CAWRIAGESNEQFF. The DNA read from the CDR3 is TGTGCCTGGAGGATCGCGGGAGAATCCAATGAG.

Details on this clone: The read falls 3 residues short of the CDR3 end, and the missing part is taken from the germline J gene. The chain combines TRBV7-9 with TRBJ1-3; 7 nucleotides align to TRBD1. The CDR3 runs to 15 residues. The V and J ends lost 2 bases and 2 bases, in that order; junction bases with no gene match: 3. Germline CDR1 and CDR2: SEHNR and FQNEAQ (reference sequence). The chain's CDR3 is CASSLTDRAGNTIYF. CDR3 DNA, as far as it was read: TGTGCCAGCAGCTTAACCGACAGGGCTGGAAACACC.

This chain's CDR3 is CASSPRGRTGPNTEAFF. CDR3 DNA (partial): TGTGCCAGTAGCCCCCGAGGTAGGACAGGCCCTAACACTGAA. V and J are TRBV19 and TRBJ1-1; 7 positions agree with TRBD1. The CDR3 is cut off 3 residues early in the read; its end comes from the germline J gene. The V gene's germline CDR1 is LNHDA and CDR2 SQIVND (reference sequence). The CDR3 extends over 17 amino acids. Trimming cost V 6 bases and J 2 bases; bases outside gene matches: 15.

Incomplete CDR3 DNA: TGTGCCATCAGTGGAGGACAGGCCTACGAG. Its protein is CAISGGQAYE. The whole CDR3 sequence reads CAISGGQAYEQYF. The genes are TRBV10-3 and TRBJ2-7, with 7 bases fitting TRBD1. The CDR3 end lies 3 residues beyond the end of the read and is filled in from the germline J gene. Unmatched junction bases numbered 2, after V lost 4 bases and J lost 2 bases. There are 13 residues in the CDR3. Germline CDR1 and CDR2: ENHRY and SYGVKD.

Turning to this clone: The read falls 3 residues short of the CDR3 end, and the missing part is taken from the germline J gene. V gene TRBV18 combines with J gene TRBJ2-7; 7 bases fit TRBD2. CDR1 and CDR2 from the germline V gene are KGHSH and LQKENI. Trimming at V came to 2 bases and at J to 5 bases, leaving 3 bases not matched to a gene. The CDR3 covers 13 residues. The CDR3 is CASSPAGVNEQYF. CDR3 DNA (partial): TGTGCCAGCTCACCAGCGGGGGTCAACGAG.

The part of the CDR3 DNA that was read is TGTGCCAGTAGACACGGGGGGACAGGCATTAAGTATAGCAATCAGCCC. It yields the protein CASRHGGTGIKYSNQP. The whole CDR3 region reads CASRHGGTGIKYSNQPQHF. J is TRBJ1-5 and V is TRBV19, with 8 bases fitting TRBD1. The read terminates 3 residues ahead of where the CDR3 ends, so the germline J gene completes it. V lost 6 bases and J lost 0; bases outside the gene matches: 16. This CDR3 is built from 19 residues. Germline CDR1 LNHDA, CDR2 SQIVND (reference sequence).

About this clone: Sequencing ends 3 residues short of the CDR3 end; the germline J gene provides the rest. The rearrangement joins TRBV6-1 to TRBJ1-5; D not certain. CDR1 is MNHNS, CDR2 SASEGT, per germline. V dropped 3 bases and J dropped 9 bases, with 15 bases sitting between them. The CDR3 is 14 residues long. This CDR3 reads CASSDTQLTRPQHF. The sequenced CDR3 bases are TGTGCCAGCAGTGACACACAGCTTACCCGGCCC.

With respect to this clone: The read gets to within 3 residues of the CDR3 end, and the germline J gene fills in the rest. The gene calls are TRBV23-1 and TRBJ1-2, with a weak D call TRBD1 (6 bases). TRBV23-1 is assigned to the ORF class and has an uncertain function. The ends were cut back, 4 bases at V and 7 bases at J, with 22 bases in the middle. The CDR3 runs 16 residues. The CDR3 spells CASSPPGWGGNRGYTF. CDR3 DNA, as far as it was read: TGCGCCAGCAGTCCCCCTGGATGGGGGGGCAACCGTGGC.

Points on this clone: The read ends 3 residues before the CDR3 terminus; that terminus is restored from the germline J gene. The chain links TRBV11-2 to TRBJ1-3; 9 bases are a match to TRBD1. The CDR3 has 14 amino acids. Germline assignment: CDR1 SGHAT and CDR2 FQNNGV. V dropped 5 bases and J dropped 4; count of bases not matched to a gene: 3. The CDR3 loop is CASSGQGKGNTIYF. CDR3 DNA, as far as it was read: TGTGCCAGCAGCGGACAGGGGAAGGGAAACACC.

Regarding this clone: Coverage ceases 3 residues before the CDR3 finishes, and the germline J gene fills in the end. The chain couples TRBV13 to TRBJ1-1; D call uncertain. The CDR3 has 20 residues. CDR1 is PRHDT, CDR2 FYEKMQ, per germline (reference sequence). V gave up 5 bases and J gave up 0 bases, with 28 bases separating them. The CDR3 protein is CASSPRGGLVVNPLNTEAFF. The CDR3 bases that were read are TGTGCCAGCAGCCCACGGGGAGGCCTCGTAGTGAATCCTTTGAACACTGAA.

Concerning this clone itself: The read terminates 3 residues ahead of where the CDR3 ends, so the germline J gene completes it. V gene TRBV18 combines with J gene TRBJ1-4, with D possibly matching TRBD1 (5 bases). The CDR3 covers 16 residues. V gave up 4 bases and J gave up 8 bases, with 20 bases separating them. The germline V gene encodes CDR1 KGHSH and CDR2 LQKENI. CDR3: CASSQAREAWREKLFF. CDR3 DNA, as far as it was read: TGTGCCAGCTCACAGGCCAGGGAAGCCTGGAGGGAAAAA.

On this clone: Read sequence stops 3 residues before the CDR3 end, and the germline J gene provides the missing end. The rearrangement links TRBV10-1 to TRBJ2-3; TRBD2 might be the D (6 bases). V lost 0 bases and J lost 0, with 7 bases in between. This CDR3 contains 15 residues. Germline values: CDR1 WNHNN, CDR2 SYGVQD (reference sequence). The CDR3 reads CASSESSGSTDTQYF. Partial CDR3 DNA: TGCGCCAGCAGTGAGTCTAGCGGTAGCACAGATACG.

Incomplete CDR3 DNA: TGTGCCAGCAGTGAACGGGTAGGCTCCTACGAG. The encoded protein is CASSERVGSYE. The CDR3, in full, reads CASSERVGSYEQYF. The J gene is TRBJ2-7, the V gene TRBV2, with unresolved D. The read ends 3 residues shy of where the CDR3 ends; the end is completed using the germline J gene. Trimming took 2 bases from V and 0 from J, leaving 8 bases between them. Germline CDR1 SNHLY, CDR2 FYNNEI. The CDR3 runs to 14 residues.

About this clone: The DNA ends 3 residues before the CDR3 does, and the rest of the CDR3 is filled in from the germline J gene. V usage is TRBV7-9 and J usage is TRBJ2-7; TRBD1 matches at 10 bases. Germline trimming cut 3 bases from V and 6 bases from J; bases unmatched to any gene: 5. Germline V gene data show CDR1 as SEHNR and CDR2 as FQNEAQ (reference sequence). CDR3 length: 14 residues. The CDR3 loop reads CASSFSGQGVEQYF. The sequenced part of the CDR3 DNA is TGTGCCAGCAGCTTTAGCGGACAGGGGGTCGAG.

The CDR3 bases that were read are TGTGCCAGCAGTTTGGACAGACCCGCCTACGAG. Its protein product is CASSLDRPAYE. In full, the CDR3 is CASSLDRPAYEQYF. This rearrangement joins TRBV7-8 to TRBJ2-7; tentatively, D is TRBD1 (6 bases). The read stops 3 residues short of the end of the CDR3; the missing end is completed from the germline J gene. The germline gives CDR1 SGHVS, CDR2 FQNEAQ. This CDR3 contains 14 residues. Trimming pared 6 bases from V and 2 bases from J, leaving 14 bases between. The full variable domain, rest sourced from reference TRBV7-8 and TRBJ2-7, is GAGVSQSPRYKVAKRGQDVALRCDPISGHVSLFWYQQALGQGPEFLTYFQNEAQLDKSGLPSDRFFAERPEGSVSTLKIQRTQQEDSAVYLCASSLDRPAYEQYFGPGTRLTVT.

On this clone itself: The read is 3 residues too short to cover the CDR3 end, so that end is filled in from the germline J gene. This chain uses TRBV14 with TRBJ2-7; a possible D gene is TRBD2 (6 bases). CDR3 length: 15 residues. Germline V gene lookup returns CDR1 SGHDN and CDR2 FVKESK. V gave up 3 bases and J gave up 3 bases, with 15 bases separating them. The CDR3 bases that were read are TGTGCCAGCAGCCAGCGACTAGGGGCACTCTACGAG. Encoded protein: CASSQRLGALYE. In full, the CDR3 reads CASSQRLGALYEQYF.

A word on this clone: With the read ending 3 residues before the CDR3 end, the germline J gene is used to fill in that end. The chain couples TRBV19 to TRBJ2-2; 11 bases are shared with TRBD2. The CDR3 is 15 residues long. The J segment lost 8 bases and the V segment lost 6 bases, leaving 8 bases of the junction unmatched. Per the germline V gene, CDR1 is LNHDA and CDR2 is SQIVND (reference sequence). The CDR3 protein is CASSHRTSGLGELFF. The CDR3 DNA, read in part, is TGTGCCAGTAGCCACCGGACTAGCGGGTTAGGGGAG.

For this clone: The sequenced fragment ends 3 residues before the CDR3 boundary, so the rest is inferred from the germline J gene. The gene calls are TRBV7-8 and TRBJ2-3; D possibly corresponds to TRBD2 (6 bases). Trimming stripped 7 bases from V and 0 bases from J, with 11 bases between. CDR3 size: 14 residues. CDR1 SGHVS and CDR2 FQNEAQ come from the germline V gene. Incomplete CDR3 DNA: TGTGCCAGCAACCCTAGCGTTAGCACAGATACG. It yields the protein CASNPSVSTDT. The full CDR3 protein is CASNPSVSTDTQYF. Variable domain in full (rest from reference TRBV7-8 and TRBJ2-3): GAGVSQSPRYKVAKRGQDVALRCDPISGHVSLFWYQQALGQGPEFLTYFQNEAQLDKSGLPSDRFFAERPEGSVSTLKIQRTQQEDSAVYLCASNPSVSTDTQYFGPGTRLTVL.

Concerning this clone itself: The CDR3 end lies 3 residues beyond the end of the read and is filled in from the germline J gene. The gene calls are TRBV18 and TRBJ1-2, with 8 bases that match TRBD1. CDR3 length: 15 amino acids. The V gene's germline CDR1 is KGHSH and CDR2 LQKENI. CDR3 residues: CASSPRSGGDEGYTF. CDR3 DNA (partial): TGTGCCAGCTCACCGCGATCAGGGGGCGACGAGGGC.